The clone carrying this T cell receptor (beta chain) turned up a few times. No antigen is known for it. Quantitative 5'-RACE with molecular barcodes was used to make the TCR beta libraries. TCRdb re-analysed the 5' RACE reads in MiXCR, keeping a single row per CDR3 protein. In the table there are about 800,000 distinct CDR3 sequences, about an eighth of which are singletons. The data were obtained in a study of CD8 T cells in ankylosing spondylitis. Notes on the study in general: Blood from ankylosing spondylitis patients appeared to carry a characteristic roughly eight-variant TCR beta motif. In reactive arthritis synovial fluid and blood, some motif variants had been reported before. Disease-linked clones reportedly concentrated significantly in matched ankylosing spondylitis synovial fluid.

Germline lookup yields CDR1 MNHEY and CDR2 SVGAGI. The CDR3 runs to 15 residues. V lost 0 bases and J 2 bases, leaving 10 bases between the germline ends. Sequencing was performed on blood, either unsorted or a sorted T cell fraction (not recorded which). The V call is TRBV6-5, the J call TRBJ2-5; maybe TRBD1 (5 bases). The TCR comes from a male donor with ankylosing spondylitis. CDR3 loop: CASSYSNRQQETQYF. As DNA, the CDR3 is TGTGCCAGCAGTTACTCCAACCGACAGCAAGAGACCCAGTACTTC.